Reported below is one TCR beta chain. This specimen comes from a study of blood T cell repertoires in COVID-19. Germline V gene data show CDR1 as SGHTA and CDR2 as FQGNSA. This CDR3 comprises 16 residues. With 3 bases clipped from V and 5 bases from J, the junction kept 3 bases outside the gene matches. Data came from immunoSEQ multiplex PCR; TCRdb stores just in-frame clones and leaves some out. The repertoire has around 20,000 clones, roughly nine tenths of them found once; the top ten carry about a sixth. The sample taken for sequencing was peripheral blood. The chain carries TRBV7-2 and TRBJ2-2, with 13 nucleotides matching TRBD2. This receptor was taken from a man aged 70 or older with acute or convalescent COVID-19. The CDR3 region is CASSFRLAGGTGELFF. The CDR3, as DNA: TGTGCCAGCAGCTTCAGACTAGCGGGAGGAACCGGGGAGCTGTTTTTT.